This TCR beta chain is from a study of T cell repertoires in aging, cancer and after chemotherapy. Study-wide context: Repeat sampling of healthy donors over several months to years showed clear clonal overlap.

About this clonotype: Its antigen is not known.

TRB rearrangements spanning V, D and J were amplified using mixed TRB-A/B primers. TCRdb reprocessed the multiplex PCR reads with MiXCR, giving one entry per CDR3 protein. The sample includes around 5,000 distinct CDR3 sequences, about 28% of them seen just once. Study findings and constraints: In healthy donors, age-related TCR diversity loss mainly reflected lost richness. The repertoire data cannot show anything about immunological memory following chemotherapy.

Amplification of TCR beta used genomic DNA extracted from peripheral blood. The clonotype comes from a human donor in good health. Source material: blood.

The CDR3 DNA reads as TGTGCCAGCAGCTTAGGTATCGGCAATGAGCAGTTCTTC. Protein product: CASSLGIGNEQFF. The V gene is TRBV7-9, the J gene TRBJ2-1; D is unresolved. The germline gives CDR1 SEHNR, CDR2 FQNEAQ (reference sequence). The V and J ends lost 1 base and 6 bases respectively, with 7 bases between them. CDR3 length equals 13 residues.